These 30 T cell receptor beta chains originate from one sample sequenced in a study of cytomegalovirus exposure and HLA in healthy donors. Repertoires were generated with immunoSEQ multiplex PCR, while TCRdb's copy carries only in-frame clones and drops some. The sample yields 160,000 or so clones, roughly 84% seen once. Material for sequencing was PBMCs. All receptors come from a man under 40 in good health and CMV-seropositive.

The V call is TRBV5-1, the J call TRBJ1-2, with 7 bases lining up with TRBD1. Losses at the gene ends were 2 bases for V and 4 bases for J; bases not matched to a gene: 11. Germline loops: CDR1 SGHRS, CDR2 YFSETQ. The CDR3 has 16 amino acids. DNA for the CDR3: TGCGCCAGCAGCTTCGACGGAGGGGGCATAGCCTATGGCTACACCTTC. Its protein product is CASSFDGGGIAYGYTF.

This chain uses TRBV28 with TRBJ1-5; a possible D gene is TRBD1 (5 bases). Germline CDR1 is MDHEN and CDR2 is SYDVKM. The CDR3 spans 15 residues. Deletions cut 5 bases from V and 4 bases from J, with 15 bases between. CDR3: CASSPPKGTNQPQHF. In DNA form, the CDR3 reads TGTGCCAGCAGTCCCCCCAAAGGGACTAATCAGCCCCAGCATTTT.

The sample holds a few counts of this clone. The V call is TRBV29-1, the J call TRBJ1-2; 12 nucleotides match TRBD1. This CDR3 region has 16 residues. Germline CDR1 reads SQVTM; CDR2 reads ANQGSEA. After removal of 0 bases from V and 7 bases from J, the junction contained 9 bases not matched to a gene. The CDR3 DNA reads as TGCAGCGTTGAAGATCTTCAGGGGACAGGGGGCTCTGGCTACACCTTC. This gives the protein CSVEDLQGTGGSGYTF.

The chain recombines TRBV6-4 with TRBJ2-3; 8 bases line up with TRBD2. Trimming at V came to 2 bases and at J to 1 base, leaving 2 bases not matched to a gene. The germline V gene has CDR1 MRHNA and CDR2 SNTAGT. The CDR3 runs to 15 residues. CDR3 sequence (DNA): TGTGCCAGCAGTGACGGGCGGGGGGGCACAGATACGCAGTATTTT. Its protein product is CASSDGRGGTDTQYF.

The V gene is TRBV10-3, the J gene TRBJ2-7; D unresolved. The V end was cut by 2 bases, the J end by 3 bases, with 5 bases between. Looked up from germline, CDR1 is ENHRY and CDR2 is SYGVKD. CDR3 length: 12 amino acids. The CDR3 DNA reads as TGTGCCATCAGTGAGCAGATCTACGAGCAGTACTTC. This translates into CAISEQIYEQYF.

The rearrangement uses TRBV6-5 and TRBJ2-3; TRBD2 matches at 11 bases. Germline V gives CDR1 MNHEY, CDR2 SVGAGI. V shed 3 bases, J shed 3 bases, and the junction held 5 bases outside the gene matches. This CDR3 is built from 16 residues. For the CDR3, the DNA is TGTGCCAGCAGTTATCGATCTAGCGGGAGGACAGATACGCAGTATTTT. This codes for CASSYRSSGRTDTQYF.

The chain uses TRBV5-1 and TRBJ2-5; 8 positions agree with TRBD1. Germline V gene sequence: CDR1 SGHRS, CDR2 YFSETQ. The CDR3 loop spans 16 amino acids. With 4 bases clipped from V and 1 base from J, the junction kept 9 bases outside the gene matches. In DNA form, the CDR3 reads TGCGCCAGCAGCCGGCAACAGGGGGAATCCCAAGAGACCCAGTACTTC. This sequence encodes CASSRQQGESQETQYF. The full variable domain, in which reference TRBV5-1 and TRBJ2-5 provide the parts outside the CDR3, is KAGVTQTPRYLIKTRGQQVTLSCSPISGHRSVSWYQQTPGQGLQFLFEYFSETQRNKGNFPGRFSGRQFSNSRSEMNVSTLELGDSALYLCASSRQQGESQETQYFGPGTRLLVL.

V gene TRBV28 combines with J gene TRBJ2-7; 12 positions match TRBD2. Trimming removed 8 bases from V and 4 bases from J; junction bases left unmatched: 6. The CDR3 contains 14 residues. CDR1 is MDHEN, CDR2 SYDVKM, per germline. CDR3 DNA: TGTGCCAGCCTAGCGGGAGGGCCCGGTTACGAGCAGTACTTC. This sequence encodes CASLAGGPGYEQYF.

The DNA for the CDR3 is TGCGCCAGCAGTCAGACTTTTATCCCTGTAGGGCCCCAGCATTTT. It yields the protein CASSQTFIPVGPQHF. The chain links TRBV23-1 to TRBJ1-5; D not resolved. TRBV23-1 is an open reading frame, and its role is uncertain. The CDR3 runs 15 residues. Trimming shortened V by 3 bases and J by 9 bases, and 18 bases separated the two germline ends.

The V gene is TRBV27, the J gene TRBJ2-3; maybe TRBD1 (6 bases). CDR1 MNHEY and CDR2 SMNVEV come from the germline V gene (reference sequence). The CDR3 extends over 14 amino acids. V dropped 4 bases and J dropped 1 base, with 9 bases sitting between them. CDR3 nucleotide sequence: TGTGCCAGCAGTTACAACAGGGGCACAGATACGCAGTATTTT. This codes for CASSYNRGTDTQYF.

The chain uses TRBV28 and TRBJ1-2; no clear D gene. V was clipped by 5 bases and J by 8 bases, with 15 bases between them. CDR1 and CDR2 (germline): MDHEN, SYDVKM. The CDR3 covers 13 residues. CDR3 sequence reads: CASSLVEAWGYTF. CDR3 DNA: TGTGCCAGCAGTCTCGTCGAGGCTTGGGGCTACACCTTC.

The genes are TRBV6-1 and TRBJ2-5, with TRBD2 identical over 7 bases. The trim removed 7 bases at V and 1 base at J, leaving 3 bases unmatched. CDR3 size: 13 residues. CDR1 MNHNS and CDR2 SASEGT come from the germline V gene. The CDR3: CASTRGVQETQYF. DNA for the CDR3: TGTGCCAGCACCCGGGGGGTCCAAGAGACCCAGTACTTC.

This sequence joins TRBV7-2 and TRBJ2-7, with D perhaps TRBD2 (6 bases). V was cut by 4 bases and J by 0 bases, with 16 bases left in between. CDR1 is SGHTA and CDR2 is FQGNSA in the germline V gene. The CDR3 has 16 amino acids. The CDR3, as DNA: TGTGCCAGCAGCTCCAGTGGGACTCAGAGCTCCTACGAGCAGTACTTC. This sequence encodes CASSSSGTQSSYEQYF.

This rearrangement joins TRBV10-3 to TRBJ2-5, with TRBD2 matching 7 bases. The junction had 10 bases not matched to a gene; V was cut back by 10 bases and J by 2 bases. Looked up from germline, CDR1 is ENHRY and CDR2 is SYGVKD. The CDR3 totals 14 residues. The CDR3 nucleotides read TGTGCCAACCACGGTGGGAGGGGACAAGAGACCCAGTACTTC. This sequence encodes CANHGGRGQETQYF.

The rearrangement uses TRBV11-2 and TRBJ2-5; 9 bases align to TRBD2. The germline V gene encodes CDR1 SGHAT and CDR2 FQNNGV. Losses at the gene ends were 2 bases for V and 0 bases for J; bases not matched to a gene: 7. The CDR3 consists of 17 residues. CDR3 nucleotide sequence: TGTGCCAGCAGCTTAAGATTAGCGGGGGTTTACCAAGAGACCCAGTACTTC. Translating gives CASSLRLAGVYQETQYF.

The chain links TRBV11-2 to TRBJ2-3, with TRBD1 as a possible D gene (6 bases). Germline V CDR1 and CDR2: SGHAT, FQNNGV. CDR3 length: 17 residues. The V and J ends lost 5 bases and 0 bases respectively, with 18 bases between them. The chain's CDR3 is CASSPIYRVLSTDTQYF. The CDR3 nucleotides read TGTGCCAGCAGCCCAATCTACAGGGTCCTAAGCACAGATACGCAGTATTTT.

The gene calls are TRBV28 and TRBJ2-7; TRBD2 matches 7 bases. The CDR3 has 16 amino acids. CDR1 is MDHEN and CDR2 is SYDVKM in the germline V gene. V lost 6 bases, J lost 2 bases, and 13 bases stayed unmatched. For the CDR3, the DNA is TGTGCCAGCAGCTCTCAGTGGGGAGGGAGGCCCTACGAGCAGTACTTC. This encodes CASSSQWGGRPYEQYF.

This clone is a singleton in its sample. The chain carries TRBV9 and TRBJ2-7, with TRBD2 identical over 12 bases. This CDR3 has 15 amino acids. Trimming removed 3 bases from V and 6 bases from J; junction bases left unmatched: 7. Looked up from germline, CDR1 is SGDLS and CDR2 is YYNGEE. The CDR3 protein is CASSAWTSGTIEQYF. DNA of the CDR3: TGTGCCAGCAGCGCGTGGACTAGCGGGACTATCGAGCAGTACTTC.

This rearrangement joins TRBV5-6 to TRBJ1-2; D possibly corresponds to TRBD1 (6 bases). The V and J ends lost 0 bases and 3 bases respectively, with 6 bases between them. CDR1 SGHDT and CDR2 YYEEEE come from the germline V gene. This CDR3 has 13 amino acids. CDR3 nucleotides: TGTGCCAGCAGCTTGGACAGGGACTATGGCTACACCTTC. Protein: CASSLDRDYGYTF.

This chain links TRBV27 with TRBJ1-4, with 12 positions matching TRBD1. From germline, CDR1 is MNHEY and CDR2 SMNVEV (reference sequence). The length of the CDR3 is 14 residues. After removal of 5 bases from V and 8 bases from J, the junction contained 3 bases not matched to a gene. Here the CDR3 DNA reads TGTGCCAGCAGTCAGGGACAGGGGGCGGAAAAACTGTTTTTT. Encoded protein: CASSQGQGAEKLFF. The entire variable domain, with the rest obtained from reference TRBV27 and TRBJ1-4, is as follows: EAQVTQNPRYLITVTGKKLTVTCSQNMNHEYMSWYRQDPGLGLRQIYYSMNVEVTDKGDVPEGYKVSRKEKRNFPLILESPSPNQTSLYFCASSQGQGAEKLFFGSGTQLSVL.

This clone came up a few times. This chain joins TRBV4-1 and TRBJ2-4; D may be TRBD2 (5 bases). V gave up 0 bases and J gave up 8 bases, with 11 bases separating them. Germline V lookup: CDR1 MGHRA, CDR2 YSYEKL. The CDR3 sequence is 14 residues long. The CDR3 region has the DNA TGCGCCAGCAGCCAAGAAGAGGGCGTGGACATTCAGTACTTC. Amino acids: CASSQEEGVDIQYF.

In DNA, the CDR3 is TGTGCCAGCAGCCACGGGACAGGGGCCGGTGACTATGGCTACACCTTC. It yields the protein CASSHGTGAGDYGYTF. This chain connects TRBV5-6 to TRBJ1-2; TRBD1 agrees at 10 bases. The CDR3 loop spans 16 amino acids. Germline V CDR1 and CDR2: SGHDT, YYEEEE. The ends lost 4 bases at V and 3 bases at J; junction bases unmatched: 9. The variable domain in full, with the rest retrieved from reference TRBV5-6 and TRBJ1-2, is DAGVTQSPTHLIKTRGQQVTLRCSPKSGHDTVSWYQQALGQGPQFIFQYYEEEERQRGNFPDRFSGHQFPNYSSELNVNALLLGDSALYLCASSHGTGAGDYGYTFGSGTRLTVV.

The V call is TRBV28, the J call TRBJ2-7; D is undetermined. The CDR3 totals 13 residues. Germline values: CDR1 MDHEN, CDR2 SYDVKM. V shed 11 bases and J shed 0 bases, with 14 bases lying between them. The CDR3 DNA reads TGTGCCGTAGTCGGTCCTAGCTCCTACGAGCAGTACTTC. It yields the protein CAVVGPSSYEQYF.

This sequence joins TRBV2 and TRBJ2-5, with D possibly being TRBD2 (5 bases). The CDR3 runs to 15 residues. Germline CDR1 and CDR2: SNHLY and FYNNEI. Between the trimmed V and J ends, which lost 5 bases and 7 bases, there was a span of 20 bases. The CDR3 coding sequence is TGTGCCAGCAGTTCTGAGGGCCTTCCAGGCGGGACCCAGTACTTC. Amino acid sequence: CASSSEGLPGGTQYF. Full variable domain (outside the CDR3, taken from reference TRBV2 and TRBJ2-5): EPEVTQTPSHQVTQMGQEVILRCVPISNHLYFYWYRQILGQKVEFLVSFYNNEISEKSEIFDDQFSVERPDGSNFTLKIRSTKLEDSAMYFCASSSEGLPGGTQYFGPGTRLLVL.

CDR3 DNA sequence: TGTGCCAGCAGCTTGCGGACAGGGGCGAACACTGAAGCTTTCTTT. Amino acid sequence: CASSLRTGANTEAFF. The V gene is TRBV11-1, the J gene TRBJ1-1, with 9 nucleotides matching TRBD1. J was trimmed by 1 base and V by 3 bases; bases with no gene match: 3. Germline V gene data show CDR1 as SGHAT and CDR2 as FQDESV (reference sequence). This CDR3 is 15 amino acids long.

V gene TRBV7-2 combines with J gene TRBJ1-4, with a weak D call TRBD1 (5 bases). Germline V lookup: CDR1 SGHTA, CDR2 FQGNSA. The CDR3 is made up of 15 amino acids. Trimming took 5 bases from V and 8 from J, leaving 18 bases between them. This CDR3 is CASSPTQGGGEKLFF. DNA of the CDR3: TGTGCCAGCAGCCCCACCCAGGGTGGTGGGGAAAAACTGTTTTTT. The entire variable domain, with the rest obtained from reference TRBV7-2 and TRBJ1-4, is as follows: GAGVSQSPSNKVTEKGKDVELRCDPISGHTALYWYRQSLGQGLEFLIYFQGNSAPDKSGLPSDRFSAERTGGSVSTLTIQRTQQEDSAVYLCASSPTQGGGEKLFFGSGTQLSVL.

The chain links TRBV2 to TRBJ1-1; the D is unclear. The V end lost 3 bases, the J end lost 1 base, and 3 bases lay between the germline ends. The CDR3 is made up of 12 amino acids. Germline V gives CDR1 SNHLY, CDR2 FYNNEI. The CDR3 here is CASSDSNTEAFF. In nucleotides, the CDR3 is TGTGCCAGCAGTGACTCGAACACTGAAGCTTTCTTT.

The rearrangement links TRBV5-4 to TRBJ1-5, with 8 nucleotides matching TRBD1. With 0 bases clipped from V and 7 bases from J, the junction kept 3 bases outside the gene matches. Germline CDR1 reads SGHNT; CDR2 reads YYREEE (reference sequence). The CDR3 has 14 residues. The CDR3 DNA sequence: TGTGCCAGCAGCTTGGGGGGGGACAGGCAGCCCCAGCATTTT. As protein: CASSLGGDRQPQHF.

The V call is TRBV12-5, the J call TRBJ1-6; no definite D call. The CDR3 runs to 13 residues. In germline, CDR1 is LGHNT, CDR2 FRNRAP. V lost 2 bases, J lost 10 bases, and 9 bases lay in between. CDR3 sequence (DNA): TGTGCTAGTGGTTTGTCGCGGTACTCACCCCTCCACTTT. Translating it yields CASGLSRYSPLHF.

V usage is TRBV4-1 and J usage is TRBJ2-2, with D hard to call. Trimming cost V 4 bases and J 3 bases, with 15 bases left between them. The CDR3 is 16 residues long. Germline assignment: CDR1 MGHRA and CDR2 YSYEKL. Written as DNA, the CDR3 is TGCGCCAGCAGCCCCCCCCTTAATGAGTACACCGGGGAGCTGTTTTTT. It translates to CASSPPLNEYTGELFF.